One sample yielded the 27 T cell receptor beta chains listed below, sequenced in a study of PD-L1 blockade in urothelial cancer. Clones were read by immunoSEQ multiplex PCR, and TCRdb kept only the in-frame ones, dropping some. The sample holds some 45,000 clones, more than 75% seen once. The time point is: pretreatment peripheral blood. Sequencing used PBMCs, obtained around atezolizumab (anti-PD-L1) treatment. The receptors were sampled from a man in his sixties with urothelial cancer.

The chain recombines TRBV7-2 with TRBJ2-5, with 7 nucleotides matching TRBD2. From germline, CDR1 is SGHTA and CDR2 FQGNSA. After removal of 2 bases from V and 0 bases from J, the junction contained 3 bases not matched to a gene. CDR3 size: 15 residues. CDR3 sequence: CASSLTGTNQETQYF. CDR3 DNA: TGTGCCAGCAGCTTAACCGGGACTAACCAAGAGACCCAGTACTTC.

The chain carries TRBV7-2 and TRBJ2-7, with a weak D call TRBD1 (5 bases). The CDR3 length is 13 residues. Germline-derived CDR1 and CDR2 are SGHTA and FQGNSA. V lost 5 bases to trimming and J lost 6 bases, with 14 bases between them. Written as DNA, the CDR3 is TGTGCCAGCAGCCAAGGACACCGCTCCGAGCAGTACTTC. It specifies CASSQGHRSEQYF.

This clone was counted between two and nine times. V usage is TRBV7-2 and J usage is TRBJ2-1; 10 bases line up with TRBD2. Germline V lookup: CDR1 SGHTA, CDR2 FQGNSA. This CDR3 has 15 amino acids. Losses at the gene ends were 5 bases for V and 4 bases for J; bases not matched to a gene: 5. CDR3 in amino acids: CASSIKAGGYNEQFF. The DNA of the CDR3 is TGTGCCAGCAGCATTAAAGCGGGAGGGTACAATGAGCAGTTCTTC.

The CDR3 DNA reads as TGCGCCAGCAGCTCACGGAAGGTTGCGGCGGGAGGCTCCTACAATGAGCAGTTCTTC. Protein: CASSSRKVAAGGSYNEQFF. The chain uses TRBV5-1 and TRBJ2-1, with 8 nucleotides matching TRBD2. CDR1 is SGHRS and CDR2 is YFSETQ in the germline V gene. After removal of 3 bases from V and 0 bases from J, the junction contained 14 bases not matched to a gene. The CDR3 contains 19 residues.

V is TRBV16 and J is TRBJ2-7; D perhaps matches TRBD2 (6 bases). Germline CDR1 reads KGHSY; CDR2 reads FQNENV. This CDR3 region has 15 residues. V was pared by 2 bases and J by 4 bases, with 15 bases between. Here the CDR3 DNA reads TGTGCCAGCAGCCAAGGGGCAGGACTAACTTACGAGCAGTACTTC. Translating it yields CASSQGAGLTYEQYF.

In DNA, the CDR3 is TGTGCCTGGAGTGTAGTCCCCCTAGCGGGAGGGGGGGAGCAGTTCTTC. It yields the protein CAWSVVPLAGGGEQFF. V and J are TRBV30 and TRBJ2-1; 12 nucleotides agree with TRBD2. The junction had 10 bases not matched to a gene; V was cut back by 0 bases and J by 10 bases. The germline gives CDR1 GTSNPN, CDR2 SVGIG (reference sequence). This CDR3 is 16 amino acids long.

V and J are TRBV30 and TRBJ2-7, with 7 positions matching TRBD2. V was clipped by 5 bases and J by 3 bases; unmatched bases: 7. CDR1 is GTSNPN, CDR2 SVGIG, per germline (reference sequence). This CDR3 comprises 13 residues. The CDR3 DNA reads as TGTGCCTGGGGACCCACGGGGGGCTACGAGCAGTACTTC. Translated, it gives CAWGPTGGYEQYF.

The chain joins TRBV14 to TRBJ1-3, with D tentatively TRBD1 (5 bases). The CDR3 has 16 amino acids. Germline loops: CDR1 SGHDN, CDR2 FVKESK. The V and J ends lost 0 bases and 0 bases respectively, with 9 bases between them. CDR3 sequence reads: CASSQDAGVSGNTIYF. The CDR3 bases are TGTGCCAGCAGCCAAGATGCGGGGGTCTCTGGAAACACCATATATTTT.

V gene TRBV19 combines with J gene TRBJ2-2; D is possibly TRBD2 (5 bases). With 5 bases removed from V and 0 bases from J, the gap between germline ends came to 13 bases. In germline, CDR1 is LNHDA, CDR2 SQIVND (reference sequence). The CDR3 sequence is 16 residues long. CDR3 residues: CASSSALGANTGELFF. The CDR3 bases are TGTGCCAGTAGTTCGGCCCTGGGAGCGAACACCGGGGAGCTGTTTTTT. The full variable domain, in which reference TRBV19 and TRBJ2-2 provide the parts outside the CDR3, is DGGITQSPKYLFRKEGQNVTLSCEQNLNHDAMYWYRQDPGQGLRLIYYSQIVNDFQKGDIAEGYSVSREKKESFPLTVTSAQKNPTAFYLCASSSALGANTGELFFGEGSRLTVL.

This clone was seen many times. The rearrangement links TRBV7-2 to TRBJ2-2, with D possibly TRBD2 on 6 matching bases. Germline V gene data show CDR1 as SGHTA and CDR2 as FQGNSA. The ends were cut back, 2 bases at V and 2 bases at J, with 9 bases in the middle. This CDR3 region has 15 residues. The CDR3 region has the DNA TGTGCCAGCAGCTTAAGGGACTTCAACACCGGGGAGCTGTTTTTT. As protein: CASSLRDFNTGELFF.

Here the CDR3 DNA reads TGCGCCAGCAGCCACATTCTCCTAGACAGGGGGCGCGGCGGGGAGCTGTTTTTT. Translating it yields CASSHILLDRGRGGELFF. The chain uses TRBV4-1 and TRBJ2-2, with 10 bases that match TRBD1. Trimming at V came to 3 bases and at J to 7 bases, leaving 14 bases not matched to a gene. Germline V gives CDR1 MGHRA, CDR2 YSYEKL. CDR3 length: 18 residues.

The V and J genes are TRBV19 and TRBJ2-5; 7 nucleotides line up with TRBD2. Trimming cost V 5 bases and J 7 bases; bases outside gene matches: 10. The length of the CDR3 is 14 residues. Germline V gives CDR1 LNHDA, CDR2 SQIVND (reference sequence). The CDR3 reads CASSPSGAPPTQYF. DNA of the CDR3: TGTGCCAGTAGTCCGAGCGGGGCCCCCCCGACCCAGTACTTC.

This chain joins TRBV29-1 and TRBJ2-5; 8 bases fit TRBD1. The CDR3 spans 16 residues. J gave up 4 bases and V 0 bases, and 10 bases lay outside the gene matches. CDR1 SQVTM and CDR2 ANQGSEA come from the germline V gene. The CDR3 bases are TGCAGCGTTGAAGATCGCTCAGGGGGCATAGGAGAGACCCAGTACTTC. It is translated as CSVEDRSGGIGETQYF.

This rearrangement joins TRBV6-5 to TRBJ1-2; maybe TRBD1 (6 bases). The CDR3 is made up of 14 amino acids. The germline V and J ends were trimmed by 2 bases and 4 bases, with 11 bases remaining between them. Per germline, CDR1 MNHEY and CDR2 SVGAGI. CDR3: CASSYGQGTYGYTF. For the CDR3, the DNA is TGTGCCAGCAGTTACGGTCAGGGGACCTATGGCTACACCTTC.

V usage is TRBV11-2 and J usage is TRBJ2-3; D ambiguous. The CDR3 has 13 residues. V was trimmed by 8 bases and J by 4 bases, leaving 13 bases between them. Germline-derived CDR1 and CDR2 are SGHAT and FQNNGV. The CDR3 bases are TGTGCCAGCGGCGGCTTCTCGGCAGATACGCAGTATTTT. Protein sequence: CASGGFSADTQYF.

The J gene is TRBJ1-5, the V gene TRBV2; D is uncertain. Between the trimmed V and J ends, which lost 2 bases and 8 bases, there was a span of 10 bases. Germline values: CDR1 SNHLY, CDR2 FYNNEI. CDR3 length: 13 amino acids. CDR3 amino acids: CASSENGKEPQHF. The DNA for the CDR3 is TGTGCCAGCAGTGAAAACGGGAAGGAGCCCCAGCATTTT.

There are a few counts of this clone. V gene TRBV6-5 combines with J gene TRBJ2-1, with TRBD1 matching over 8 bases. This CDR3 contains 14 residues. The ends lost 4 bases at V and 10 bases at J; junction bases unmatched: 9. Germline loops: CDR1 MNHEY, CDR2 SVGAGI. The CDR3 loop is CASSLLGRQGEQFF. The CDR3 coding sequence is TGTGCCAGCAGTTTACTAGGGAGACAGGGGGAGCAGTTCTTC.

The chain links TRBV28 to TRBJ1-5, with D hard to call. This CDR3 contains 13 residues. Germline assignment: CDR1 MDHEN and CDR2 SYDVKM. V was shortened by 2 bases and J by 4 bases, with 6 bases between the two germline ends. DNA for the CDR3: TGTGCCAGCAGTTTAATCTCGAATCAGCCCCAGCATTTT. This translates into CASSLISNQPQHF.

The chain links TRBV6-1 to TRBJ2-1; 8 bases agree with TRBD2. Germline lookup yields CDR1 MNHNS and CDR2 SASEGT. J gave up 12 bases and V 5 bases, and 6 bases lay outside the gene matches. This CDR3 is built from 12 residues. As DNA, the CDR3 is TGTGCCAGCAGTTTTCAGCGGGAGCGGCAGTTCTTC. Its protein is CASSFQRERQFF.

This chain connects TRBV5-1 to TRBJ2-3; 11 bases line up with TRBD2. Germline values: CDR1 SGHRS, CDR2 YFSETQ. The V and J ends lost 4 bases and 2 bases, in that order; junction bases with no gene match: 6. This CDR3 is 16 amino acids long. In DNA, the CDR3 is TGCGCCAGCAGCGCAGGTAGCGGGGGGGCCACAGATACGCAGTATTTT. It specifies CASSAGSGGATDTQYF. The complete variable domain, with remaining parts taken from reference TRBV5-1 and TRBJ2-3, reads KAGVTQTPRYLIKTRGQQVTLSCSPISGHRSVSWYQQTPGQGLQFLFEYFSETQRNKGNFPGRFSGRQFSNSRSEMNVSTLELGDSALYLCASSAGSGGATDTQYFGPGTRLTVL.

This clone was detected only a few times. The chain links TRBV29-1 to TRBJ2-3; perhaps TRBD2 as D (6 bases). The length of the CDR3 is 13 residues. Germline values: CDR1 SQVTM, CDR2 ANQGSEA. With 4 bases removed from V and 3 bases from J, the gap between germline ends came to 11 bases. The CDR3 protein is CSVAGDSTDTQYF. The CDR3 region has the DNA TGCAGCGTTGCTGGGGACTCAACAGATACGCAGTATTTT.

The gene calls are TRBV27 and TRBJ1-3, with D perhaps TRBD1 (6 bases). Germline V gene lookup returns CDR1 MNHEY and CDR2 SMNVEV (reference sequence). V shed 6 bases and J shed 1 base, with 10 bases lying between them. The CDR3 sequence is 14 residues long. The CDR3 sequence is CASSLGTSGNTIYF. The CDR3 DNA follows: TGTGCCAGCAGCTTAGGGACATCTGGAAACACCATATATTTT.

This clone has just one count. V and J are TRBV15 and TRBJ2-7; D gene unclear. Trimming took off 0 bases at V and 7 bases at J, with 22 bases between the two ends. The CDR3 runs 17 residues. CDR1 is LNHNV, CDR2 YYDKDF, per germline (reference sequence). Here the CDR3 reads CATSRDPYGTVSREQYF. The CDR3 DNA reads TGTGCCACCAGCAGAGACCCGTACGGTACAGTTTCTCGGGAGCAGTACTTC.

The CDR3 here is CASSLTSGGSGDTQYF. The CDR3 DNA sequence: TGTGCCAGCAGCCTGACTAGCGGGGGGTCTGGAGATACGCAGTATTTT. The rearrangement uses TRBV5-4 and TRBJ2-3; 13 positions match TRBD2. The CDR3 is 16 amino acids. Germline-derived CDR1 and CDR2 are SGHNT and YYREEE (reference sequence). Trimming removed 4 bases from V and 5 bases from J; junction bases left unmatched: 7.

This clone was recorded only once. The chain joins TRBV28 to TRBJ1-3; D might be TRBD1 (6 bases). CDR1 MDHEN and CDR2 SYDVKM come from the germline V gene. CDR3 length: 14 amino acids. With 4 bases removed from V and 4 bases from J, the gap between germline ends came to 11 bases. In DNA, the CDR3 is TGTGCCAGCAGTTCACAGGGTCCGGGAAACACCATATATTTT. Translated: CASSSQGPGNTIYF.

The V and J genes are TRBV11-2 and TRBJ1-1, with D unresolved. This CDR3 is 14 amino acids long. V was cut by 2 bases and J by 1 base, with 8 bases left in between. From germline, CDR1 is SGHAT and CDR2 FQNNGV. This CDR3 reads CASSLNLANTEAFF. The CDR3 DNA reads TGTGCCAGCAGCTTAAATTTGGCGAACACTGAAGCTTTCTTT.

The chain carries TRBV5-8 and TRBJ2-7; D is possibly TRBD2 (8 bases). Trimming pared 4 bases from V and 5 bases from J, leaving 16 bases between. This CDR3 region has 14 residues. From germline, CDR1 is SGHTS and CDR2 YDEGEE. CDR3 amino acids: CASSPGTAGDEQYF. The CDR3 region has the DNA TGTGCCAGCAGCCCCGGGACAGCGGGGGACGAGCAGTACTTC.